This TCR beta chain was sequenced during a study of low-dose radiotherapy and immunotherapy resistance in tumors. About the research overall: Cohort 1 was given 0.5 Gy fractions every 2 weeks, 6.5 Gy in total. Each patient was administered nivolumab intravenously at 240 mg, which was a flat dose, every two weeks, along with intravenous ipilimumab at 1 mg/kg every six weeks.

In this sample, this clonotype turned up many times. Both a constant-region primer and a V-primer adapter served to amplify TCRs across roughly 20 PCR cycles. From the reads, TCRdb called clonotypes with MiXCR, one entry per CDR3 protein. The profile covers 40,000 to 65,000 distinct CDR3 sequences, with around 35% appearing a single time and under 8.5% taken by the ten largest. Time point defined: after trial treatment. Treatment of the sample: LDRT plus nivolumab, ipilimumab, low-dose cyclophosphamide and aspirin (RACIN trial). All of the donors were given nivolumab, ipilimumab, aspirin, low-dose cyclophosphamide and low-dose radiotherapy as part of RACIN, a single-arm trial. The CDR3 contains 14 residues. Between the trimmed V and J ends, which lost 1 base and 2 bases, there was a span of 12 bases. CDR1 is SQVTM and CDR2 is ANQGSEA in the germline V gene.

This chain connects TRBV29-1 to TRBJ2-7; D assignment may be TRBD1 or TRBD2 (7 bases each). The sequence came from a male donor with rectosigmoid adenocarcinoma. This specimen consisted of PBMCs, obtained after low-dose radiotherapy plus immunotherapy. The DNA for the CDR3 is TGCAGCGTTGAAGTGACAGGGACTACCTACGAGCAGTACTTC. This translates into CSVEVTGTTYEQYF.